One sample yielded the 20 T cell receptor beta chains listed below, sequenced in a study of cytomegalovirus exposure and HLA in healthy donors. This PCR relied on a set of 60 Vbeta primers and 13 Jbeta primers. TCRdb's table, derived via immunoSEQ multiplex PCR, lists solely in-frame clones and lacks some. The sample has 20,000 to 25,000 clones, about 77% seen once; the top ten hold 7.4%. The specimen sequenced was PBMCs. The receptors were sampled from a man aged 55 to 69 in good health and CMV-seronegative.

The CDR3 protein is CARKDSSSGANVLTF. The DNA of the CDR3 is TGTGCCAGGAAGGACAGTTCGTCTGGGGCCAACGTCCTGACTTTC. This chain uses TRBV6-1 with TRBJ2-6, with a tentative D call TRBD1 (6 bases). Looked up from germline, CDR1 is MNHNS and CDR2 is SASEGT. The CDR3 extends over 15 amino acids. Trimming cost V 9 bases and J 1 base, with 13 bases left between them.

The chain recombines TRBV2 with TRBJ2-5; tentatively, D is TRBD2 (7 bases). CDR3 length equals 14 residues. The ends were cut back, 8 bases at V and 2 bases at J, with 15 bases in the middle. Germline V gives CDR1 SNHLY, CDR2 FYNNEI. This chain's CDR3 is CASERGGNQETQYF. The CDR3, as DNA: TGTGCCAGCGAGAGGGGGGGAAATCAAGAGACCCAGTACTTC.

The rearrangement joins TRBV2 to TRBJ2-5, with a tentative D call TRBD1 (6 bases). The CDR3 runs to 13 residues. V dropped 5 bases and J dropped 5 bases, with 12 bases sitting between them. CDR1 is SNHLY and CDR2 is FYNNEI in the germline V gene. CDR3 DNA sequence: TGTGCCAGCAGTCCCAGGGGCAAGGAGACCCAGTACTTC. Protein sequence: CASSPRGKETQYF.

V usage is TRBV6-5 and J usage is TRBJ2-1; 11 bases agree with TRBD1. With V trimmed by 4 bases and J by 6 bases, 2 bases remained unmatched. CDR3 length equals 14 residues. Germline CDR1 is MNHEY and CDR2 is SVGAGI. The CDR3 is CASSSGTGGNEQFF. The CDR3 bases are TGTGCCAGCAGTTCCGGGACAGGGGGCAATGAGCAGTTCTTC.

A note on this clone: At one of its ends the junction is not consistent with the germline gene, which may arise from a read error. The chain carries TRBV2 and TRBJ1-2; possibly TRBD1 for D (5 bases). CDR1 is SNHLY and CDR2 is FYNNEI in the germline V gene. This CDR3 region has 14 residues. The CDR3 here is CASSEQGGLYGYPF. CDR3 sequence (DNA): TGTGCCAGCAGTGAACAGGGAGGACTCTATGGCTACCCCTTC.

The gene calls are TRBV19 and TRBJ2-3; 7 bases are shared with TRBD2. The CDR3 totals 11 residues. Per germline, CDR1 LNHDA and CDR2 SQIVND (reference sequence). V lost 7 bases to trimming and J lost 6 bases; unmatched junction nucleotides: 1. CDR3 sequence (DNA): TGTGCCAGTATGCGGGGGGATACGCAGTATTTT. This sequence encodes CASMRGDTQYF.

The rearrangement links TRBV25-1 to TRBJ1-4; no firm D call. The CDR3 is made up of 14 amino acids. Germline V gene data show CDR1 as MGHDK and CDR2 as SYGVNS. Trimming pared 5 bases from V and 1 base from J, leaving 8 bases between. CDR3 sequence: CASSPTGTNEKLFF. The CDR3 DNA reads as TGTGCCAGCAGTCCTACGGGAACTAATGAAAAACTGTTTTTT.

This clone was seen a handful of times. The V call is TRBV4-1, the J call TRBJ1-1; tentatively, D is TRBD1 (6 bases). V lost 4 bases and J 11 bases, leaving 20 bases between the germline ends. In germline, CDR1 is MGHRA, CDR2 YSYEKL. This CDR3 has 14 residues. As DNA, the CDR3 is TGCGCCAGCAGCCTACTCGGCAGACAGGACGCGGCTTTCTTT. As protein: CASSLLGRQDAAFF.

In its sample, this clone was seen a few times. V usage is TRBV6-6 and J usage is TRBJ2-2; 9 bases map to TRBD1. V lost 8 bases and J lost 5; bases outside the gene matches: 6. The CDR3 is 14 amino acids. Germline V gene lookup returns CDR1 MNHNY and CDR2 SVGAGI (reference sequence). The CDR3: CASGATGGTGELFF. Written as DNA, the CDR3 is TGTGCCAGCGGAGCGACAGGGGGTACCGGGGAGCTGTTTTTT.

The chain recombines TRBV28 with TRBJ2-1; no reliable D call. From germline, CDR1 is MDHEN and CDR2 SYDVKM. CDR3 length: 12 residues. With 2 bases removed from V and 11 bases from J, the gap between germline ends came to 10 bases. The CDR3, as DNA: TGTGCCAGCAGTTTAAGAGCCTCTAAGCAGTTCTTC. Protein: CASSLRASKQFF.

This rearrangement joins TRBV5-5 to TRBJ2-3; D remains ambiguous. The CDR3 contains 15 residues. CDR1 and CDR2 from the germline V gene are SGHKS and YYEKEE (reference sequence). The V end was cut by 1 base, the J end by 3 bases, with 12 bases between. The CDR3 DNA is TGTGCCAGCAGCTTGAGTCCCATCAGGACAGATACGCAGTATTTT. It specifies CASSLSPIRTDTQYF.

The chain joins TRBV6-5 to TRBJ2-2, with no clear D. Trimming took off 10 bases at V and 7 bases at J, with 16 bases between the two ends. CDR1 and CDR2 (germline): MNHEY, SVGAGI. CDR3 size: 13 residues. The CDR3 DNA reads as TGTGCCACCCGCCCCGCGGCGCACGGGGAGCTGTTTTTT. Its protein is CATRPAAHGELFF.

This chain links TRBV10-3 with TRBJ1-3; 11 positions match TRBD1. J lost 7 bases, V lost 4 bases, and 15 bases had no gene match. CDR1 and CDR2 from the germline V gene are ENHRY and SYGVKD. The CDR3 consists of 18 residues. The CDR3 here is CAISAPTWTGGVANTIYF. CDR3 sequence (DNA): TGTGCCATCAGTGCTCCAACCTGGACAGGGGGCGTTGCGAACACCATATATTTT.

This clone was found a few times. This chain uses TRBV9 with TRBJ2-1; tentative D call: TRBD2 (5 bases). The CDR3 length is 16 residues. Germline-derived CDR1 and CDR2 are SGDLS and YYNGEE. The V end was cut by 2 bases, the J end by 7 bases, with 19 bases between. Here the CDR3 DNA reads TGTGCCAGCAGCGTGGAGGAGAGACCCTGGGTGAATGAGCAGTTCTTC. Translation gives CASSVEERPWVNEQFF.

The J gene is TRBJ1-5, the V gene TRBV30; possible D gene TRBD1, 5 bases. This CDR3 is built from 14 residues. Per germline, CDR1 GTSNPN and CDR2 SVGIG (reference sequence). Trimming cost V 2 bases and J 3 bases, with 11 bases left between them. CDR3 in amino acids: CAWSYRQFNQPQHF. In nucleotides, the CDR3 is TGTGCCTGGAGTTACCGACAGTTCAATCAGCCCCAGCATTTT.

The chain recombines TRBV15 with TRBJ2-5, with a weak D call TRBD2 (5 bases). The J call may be wrong; the DNA end is better matched by TRBJ2-7. Germline values: CDR1 LNHNV, CDR2 YYDKDF (reference sequence). The CDR3 consists of 13 residues. In nucleotides, the CDR3 is TGTGCCACCGGGAGCAGTTCGCCCTACGAGCAGTACTTC. Translating it yields CATGSSSPYEQYF.

This chain uses TRBV5-1 with TRBJ2-1; 10 bases fit TRBD2. There are 18 residues in the CDR3. The V gene's germline CDR1 is SGHRS and CDR2 YFSETQ. V lost 3 bases, J lost 4 bases, and 13 bases stayed unmatched. In DNA form, the CDR3 reads TGCGCCAGCAGCTGGATGGTAGGAGCGGGAGGGCCGTACAATGAGCAGTTCTTC. Amino acid sequence: CASSWMVGAGGPYNEQFF.

This clone was detected only a few times. V and J are TRBV7-3 and TRBJ2-7; 8 positions match TRBD2. Per germline, CDR1 SGHTA and CDR2 FQGTGA. The CDR3 has 15 residues. Unmatched junction bases numbered 6, after V lost 5 bases and J lost 0 bases. As DNA, the CDR3 is TGTGCCAGCAGCCCCGGACTAGCTGGCTCCTACGAGCAGTACTTC. Its translation: CASSPGLAGSYEQYF.

V is TRBV19 and J is TRBJ2-1, with 11 positions matching TRBD2. Losses at the gene ends were 8 bases for V and 7 bases for J; bases not matched to a gene: 16. Germline V gene sequence: CDR1 LNHDA, CDR2 SQIVND (reference sequence). The CDR3 consists of 17 residues. As DNA, the CDR3 is TGTGCCAGTCGCCTCAAGGGTACTAGCGGGAGAAGGAATGAGCAGTTCTTC. Amino acids: CASRLKGTSGRRNEQFF.

The chain links TRBV5-4 to TRBJ2-2; TRBD2 agrees at 8 bases. Germline V gene lookup returns CDR1 SGHNT and CDR2 YYREEE (reference sequence). Losses at the gene ends were 3 bases for V and 1 base for J; bases not matched to a gene: 11. The CDR3 is 18 amino acids. The CDR3 DNA is TGTGCCAGCAGCTGGGGGTTTGGCGCGGGGGGGAACACCGGGGAGCTGTTTTTT. Its protein product is CASSWGFGAGGNTGELFF.